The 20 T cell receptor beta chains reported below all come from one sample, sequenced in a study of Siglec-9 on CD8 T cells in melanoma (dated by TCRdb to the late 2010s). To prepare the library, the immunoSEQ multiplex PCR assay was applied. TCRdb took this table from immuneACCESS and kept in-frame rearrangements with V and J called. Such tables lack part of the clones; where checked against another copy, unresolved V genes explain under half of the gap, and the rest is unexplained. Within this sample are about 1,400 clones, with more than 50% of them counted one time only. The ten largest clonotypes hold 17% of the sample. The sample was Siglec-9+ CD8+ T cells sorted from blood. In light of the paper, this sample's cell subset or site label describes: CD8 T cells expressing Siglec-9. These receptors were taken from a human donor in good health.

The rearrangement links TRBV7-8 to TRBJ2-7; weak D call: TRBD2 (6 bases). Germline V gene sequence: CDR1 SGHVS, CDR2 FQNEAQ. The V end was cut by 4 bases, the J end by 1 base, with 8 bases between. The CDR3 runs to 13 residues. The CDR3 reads CASSSAGSYEQYF. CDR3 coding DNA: TGTGCCAGCAGCTCGGCGGGGTCCTACGAGCAGTACTTC.

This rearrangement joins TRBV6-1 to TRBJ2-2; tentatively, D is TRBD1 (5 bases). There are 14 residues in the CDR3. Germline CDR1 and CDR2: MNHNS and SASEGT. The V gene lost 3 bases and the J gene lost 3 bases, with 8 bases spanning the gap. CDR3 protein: CASSDDSHTGELFF. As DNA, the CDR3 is TGTGCCAGCAGTGACGACAGCCACACCGGGGAGCTGTTTTTT.

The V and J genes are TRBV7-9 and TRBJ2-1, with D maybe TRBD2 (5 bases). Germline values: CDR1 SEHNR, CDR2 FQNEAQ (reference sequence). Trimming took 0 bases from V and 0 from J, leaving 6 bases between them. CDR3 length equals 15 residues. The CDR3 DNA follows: TGTGCCAGCAGCTTAGCTGGGAGCTCCTACAATGAGCAGTTCTTC. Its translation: CASSLAGSSYNEQFF.

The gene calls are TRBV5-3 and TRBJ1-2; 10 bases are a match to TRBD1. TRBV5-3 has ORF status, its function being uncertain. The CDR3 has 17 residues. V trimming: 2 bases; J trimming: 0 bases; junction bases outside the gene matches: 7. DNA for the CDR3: TGTGCCAGAAGCTTATGCGCCGGGACAGGGGCTAACTATGGCTACACCTTC. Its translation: CARSLCAGTGANYGYTF.

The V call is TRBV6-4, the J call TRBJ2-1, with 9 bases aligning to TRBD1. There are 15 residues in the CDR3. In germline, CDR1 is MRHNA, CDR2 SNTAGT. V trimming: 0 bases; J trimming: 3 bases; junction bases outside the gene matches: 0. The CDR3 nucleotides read TGTGCCAGCAGTGACTCGACAGGGGGCTACAATGAGCAGTTCTTC. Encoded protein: CASSDSTGGYNEQFF.

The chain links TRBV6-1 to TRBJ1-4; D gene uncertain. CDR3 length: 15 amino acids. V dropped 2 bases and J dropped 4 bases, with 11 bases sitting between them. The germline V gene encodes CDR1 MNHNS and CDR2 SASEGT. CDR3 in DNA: TGTGCCAGCAGTGAACCCTGGACGGGTAATGAAAAACTGTTTTTT. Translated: CASSEPWTGNEKLFF.

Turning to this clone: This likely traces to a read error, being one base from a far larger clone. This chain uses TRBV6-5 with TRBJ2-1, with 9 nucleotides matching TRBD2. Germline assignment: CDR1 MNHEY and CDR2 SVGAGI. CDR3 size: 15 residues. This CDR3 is CASRYSAGGPNEQFF. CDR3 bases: TGTGCCAGCAGGTACTCGGCGGGAGGGCCCAATGAGCAGTTCTTC.

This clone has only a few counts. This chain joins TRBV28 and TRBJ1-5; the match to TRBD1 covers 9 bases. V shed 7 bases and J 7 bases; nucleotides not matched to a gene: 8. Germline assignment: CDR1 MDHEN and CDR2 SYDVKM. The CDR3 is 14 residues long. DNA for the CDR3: TGTGCCAGCATGCCGGACAGGGGATCACAGCCCCAGCATTTT. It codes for CASMPDRGSQPQHF.

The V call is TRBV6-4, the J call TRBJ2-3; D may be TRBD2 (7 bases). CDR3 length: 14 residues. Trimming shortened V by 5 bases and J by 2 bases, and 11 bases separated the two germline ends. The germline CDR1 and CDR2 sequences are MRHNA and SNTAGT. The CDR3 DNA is TGTGCCAGCAGTCCCGGGGGGCCCACAGATACGCAGTATTTT. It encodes CASSPGGPTDTQYF.

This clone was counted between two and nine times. The CDR3 is CASSFREGQNIQYF. In nucleotides, the CDR3 is TGTGCCAGCAGTTTCCGGGAGGGCCAAAACATTCAGTACTTC. The chain joins TRBV27 to TRBJ2-4, with TRBD2 matching over 8 bases. V trimming: 3 bases; J trimming: 5 bases; junction bases outside the gene matches: 3. The CDR3 totals 14 residues. Germline V gene data show CDR1 as MNHEY and CDR2 as SMNVEV (reference sequence).

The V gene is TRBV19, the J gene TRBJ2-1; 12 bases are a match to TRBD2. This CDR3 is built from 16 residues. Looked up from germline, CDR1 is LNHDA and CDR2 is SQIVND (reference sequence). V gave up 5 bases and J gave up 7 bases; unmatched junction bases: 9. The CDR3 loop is CASSQRLAGEGNEQFF. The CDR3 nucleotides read TGTGCCAGTAGTCAACGACTAGCGGGAGAGGGGAATGAGCAGTTCTTC.

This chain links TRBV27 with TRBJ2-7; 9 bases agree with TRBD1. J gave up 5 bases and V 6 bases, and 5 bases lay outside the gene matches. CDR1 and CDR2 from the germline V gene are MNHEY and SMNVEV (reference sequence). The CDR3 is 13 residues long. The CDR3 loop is CASSLQGADEQYF. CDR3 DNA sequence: TGTGCCAGCAGCCTACAGGGGGCGGACGAGCAGTACTTC.

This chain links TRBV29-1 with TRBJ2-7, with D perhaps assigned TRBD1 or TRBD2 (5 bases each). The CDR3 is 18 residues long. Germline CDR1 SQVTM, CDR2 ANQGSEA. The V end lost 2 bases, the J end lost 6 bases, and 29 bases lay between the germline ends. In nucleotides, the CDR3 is TGCAGCGTTGAAACGTTCCAGGGACCAGGACAAGGGGCCTCCGAGCAGTACTTC. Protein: CSVETFQGPGQGASEQYF.

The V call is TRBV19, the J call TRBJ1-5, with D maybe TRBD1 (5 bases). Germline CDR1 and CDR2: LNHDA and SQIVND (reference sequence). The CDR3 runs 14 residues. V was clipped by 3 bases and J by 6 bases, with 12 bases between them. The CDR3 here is CASSMGTGTQPQHF. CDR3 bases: TGTGCCAGTAGTATGGGGACCGGCACTCAGCCCCAGCATTTT.

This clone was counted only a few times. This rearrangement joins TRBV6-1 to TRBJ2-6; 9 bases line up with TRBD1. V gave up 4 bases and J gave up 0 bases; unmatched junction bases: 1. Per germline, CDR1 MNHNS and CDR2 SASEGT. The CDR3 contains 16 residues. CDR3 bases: TGTGCCAGCAGTGCGACAGGGGGCTCTGGGGCCAACGTCCTGACTTTC. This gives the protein CASSATGGSGANVLTF.

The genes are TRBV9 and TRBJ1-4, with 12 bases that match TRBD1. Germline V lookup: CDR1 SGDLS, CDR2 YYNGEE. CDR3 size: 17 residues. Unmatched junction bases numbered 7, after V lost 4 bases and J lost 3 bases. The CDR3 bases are TGTGCCAGCAGCTCCGGGACAGGGGGCTTGCCTAATGAAAAACTGTTTTTT. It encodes CASSSGTGGLPNEKLFF.

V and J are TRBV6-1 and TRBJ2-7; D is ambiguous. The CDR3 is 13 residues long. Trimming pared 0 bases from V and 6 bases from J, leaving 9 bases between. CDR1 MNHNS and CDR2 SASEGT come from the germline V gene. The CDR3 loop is CASSEAEIFEQYF. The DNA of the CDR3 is TGTGCCAGCAGTGAAGCGGAAATTTTCGAGCAGTACTTC.

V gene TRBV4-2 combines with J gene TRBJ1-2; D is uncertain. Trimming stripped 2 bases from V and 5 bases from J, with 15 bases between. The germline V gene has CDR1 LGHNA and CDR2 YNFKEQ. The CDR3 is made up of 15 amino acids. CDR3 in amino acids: CASSQFASTQYGYTF. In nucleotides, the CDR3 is TGTGCCAGCAGCCAATTCGCAAGTACCCAGTATGGCTACACCTTC.

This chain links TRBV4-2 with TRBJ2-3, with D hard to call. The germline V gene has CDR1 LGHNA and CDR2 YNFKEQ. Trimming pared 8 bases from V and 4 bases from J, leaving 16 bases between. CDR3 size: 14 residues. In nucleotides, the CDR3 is TGTGCCAGCTCCCCGCCCAGCAGGTCAGATACGCAGTATTTT. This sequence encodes CASSPPSRSDTQYF.

The CDR3 DNA reads as TGTGCCAGCAGCGATGACACCGAACAGACCGGGGAGCTGTTTTTT. This translates into CASSDDTEQTGELFF. The V call is TRBV11-2, the J call TRBJ2-2, with D uncertain. CDR1 and CDR2 from the germline V gene are SGHAT and FQNNGV. There are 15 residues in the CDR3. Trimming took 5 bases from V and 5 from J, leaving 15 bases between them.